This record covers a single TCR beta chain. The antigen is not known. This sample is drawn from a study of cytomegalovirus exposure and HLA in healthy donors. Findings and caveats of the study: Researchers counted approximately 160 TCR beta chains as cytomegalovirus-associated. The study assumed roughly uniform donor sequencing depth for presence/absence analyses. Reports indicated that the classifier achieved high specificity and sensitivity in diagnosing cytomegalovirus status.

Germline V CDR1 and CDR2: MDHEN, SYDVKM. V was trimmed by 8 bases and J by 7 bases, leaving 9 bases between them. The CDR3 contains 10 residues. Researchers ran the PCR with 60 Vbeta and 13 Jbeta primers. Some clones are missing from TCRdb's copy, which holds only in-frame ones; the method was immunoSEQ multiplex PCR. The table records fewer than 150,000 clones, roughly 80% of them present only once. The chain combines TRBV28 with TRBJ2-7, with unresolved D. The TCR sequence derives from a young man in good health and CMV-seronegative. The sample consisted of PBMCs. The CDR3 protein is CASGVSEQYF. CDR3 DNA: TGTGCCAGCGGAGTTTCGGAGCAGTACTTC.